The 3 T cell receptor beta chains listed next were all sequenced from one sample in a study of circulating CD8 cells and anti-PD-1 response in melanoma. TCR libraries were prepared from about 15 ng of total RNA with the QIAseq Immune Repertoire TCR panel. Each CDR3 protein gets one entry after TCRdb re-called the reads with MiXCR. The table has approximately 700 distinct CDR3 sequences, 7% seen once. From live CD3+CD8+TCRalphabeta+ cells, four PD-1 and/or TIGIT subsets were sorted. Sequences were derived from CD8+ T cells from PBMCs, sampled at baseline or after one month of anti-PD-1 therapy (not recorded which). The receptors were gathered from a human donor with melanoma.

By sample fraction, this clonotype is medium-sized (0.01 to 0.1%). This chain joins TRBV4-3 and TRBJ2-2; 9 bases are a match to TRBD1. J gave up 5 bases and V 4 bases, and 5 bases lay outside the gene matches. The germline gives CDR1 LGHNA, CDR2 YSLEER. This CDR3 has 15 residues. The chain's CDR3 is CASSPRDRVTGELFF. The CDR3 bases are TGCGCCAGCAGCCCCCGGGACAGGGTTACCGGGGAGCTGTTTTTT.

This clonotype is deemed medium-sized (0.01 to 0.1%). This chain links TRBV20-1 with TRBJ1-2, with D unclear. CDR1 DFQATT and CDR2 SNEGSKA come from the germline V gene (reference sequence). V lost 3 bases to trimming and J lost 0 bases, with 14 bases between them. CDR3 length equals 15 residues. The CDR3 nucleotides read TGCAGTGCTAGTTCCCCCCTCCGGGCTAACTATGGCTACACCTTC. This sequence encodes CSASSPLRANYGYTF.

This clonotype is medium-sized. The V call is TRBV2, the J call TRBJ2-2; D is perhaps TRBD1 (5 bases). Looked up from germline, CDR1 is SNHLY and CDR2 is FYNNEI. CDR3 size: 16 residues. Trimming took 7 bases from V and 7 from J, leaving 22 bases between them. CDR3 amino acids: CASIPPRGSNGGELFF. The CDR3 nucleotides read TGTGCCAGCATTCCCCCAAGGGGCAGCAACGGCGGGGAGCTGTTTTTT.